This is a list of T cell receptor beta chains from one sample in a study of T cells in Graves' hyperthyroidism and ophthalmopathy. TCRdb reanalysed the multiplex PCR reads using MiXCR and keeps one entry per CDR3 protein. This table has around 490,000 distinct CDR3 sequences, 20% appearing once. The sample taken for sequencing was blood. These receptors came from a man aged 35-49 years with Graves' ophthalmopathy. CDR3s include the opening cysteine and the closing phenylalanine or tryptophan. The D gene is left open where the match is weak. Clone size is shown for a subset of rows, as once, few, many or a class of expanded clone.

cdr3_aa cdr3_nt clone_size j_call d_call v_call
CSANILGTSGYNEQFF TGCAGTGCTAATATTCTCGGGACTAGCGGGTACAATGAGCAGTTCTTC - TRBJ2-1 TRBD2 TRBV20-1
CASSERWSSRSKEDEQYF TGTGCCAGCAGTGAAAGGTGGTCTAGCCGGTCTAAGGAGGACGAGCAGTACTTC many TRBJ2-7 - TRBV2
CASSQSEGYDGYTF TGTGCCAGCAGCCAATCTGAGGGGTATGATGGCTACACCTTC many TRBJ1-2 - TRBV3-1
CASSAPGTYTGELFF TGTGCCAGCAGTGCCCCAGGGACCTACACCGGGGAGCTGTTTTTT many TRBJ2-2 - TRBV2
CASSEARTGNGYTF TGTGCCAGCAGTGAAGCCCGGACAGGGAATGGCTACACCTTC many TRBJ1-2 TRBD1 TRBV6-1
CASSPLGGTGTGGINEQFF TGTGCCAGCAGCCCCCTAGGCGGAACCGGGACAGGGGGGATCAATGAGCAGTTCTTC - TRBJ2-1 TRBD1 TRBV9
CASSPRPGLATYNEQFF TGTGCCAGTAGTCCCCGGCCGGGACTAGCGACCTACAATGAGCAGTTCTTC once TRBJ2-1 TRBD2 TRBV19
CASRPTGQSSYNEQFF TGTGCCAGCAGACCGACGGGACAGAGCTCCTACAATGAGCAGTTCTTC many TRBJ2-1 TRBD1 TRBV12-3/TRBV12-4
CASSGTGRGWGDEQFF TGTGCCAGCAGCGGGACCGGACGGGGCTGGGGCGATGAGCAGTTCTTC few TRBJ2-1 - TRBV9
CASSWLGQGATEAFF TGCGCCAGCAGCTGGCTGGGACAGGGGGCCACTGAAGCTTTCTTT many TRBJ1-1 TRBD1 TRBV5-1
CSASSSGYEQYF TGCAGTGCTTCAAGCTCTGGTTACGAGCAGTACTTC few TRBJ2-7 - TRBV20-1
CASSQGTASYEQYF TGCGCCAGCAGCCAAGGGACAGCTTCCTACGAGCAGTACTTC - TRBJ2-7 - TRBV4-1
CATSSQGGVNEQFF TGTGCCACCAGTTCGCAGGGGGGAGTGAATGAGCAGTTCTTC - TRBJ2-1 - TRBV24-1
CASSSILRDEKLFF TGTGCCAGCAGCTCCATTCTTAGGGATGAAAAACTGTTTTTT - TRBJ1-4 - TRBV7-9
CASSDSWDTGELFF TGTGCCAGCAGTGACTCTTGGGACACCGGGGAGCTGTTTTTT few TRBJ2-2 - TRBV2
CASGPDLGQGADTQYF TGTGCCAGCGGTCCAGACCTGGGCCAGGGGGCAGATACGCAGTATTTT - TRBJ2-3 TRBD1 TRBV12-3/TRBV12-4
CASSSIGLAGGPGTDTQYF TGTGCCAGCAGTTCAATAGGACTAGCGGGAGGGCCGGGTACAGATACGCAGTATTTT few TRBJ2-3 TRBD2 TRBV28
CASSLILLGGYTF TGTGCCAGCAGTTTAATACTTCTGGGAGGCTACACCTTC - TRBJ1-2 - TRBV12-3/TRBV12-4
CASSPAGLGNNEQFF TGTGCCAGCTCACCTGCAGGGTTAGGTAACAATGAGCAGTTCTTC few TRBJ2-1 - TRBV18
CASSLDRGETQYF TGTGCCAGCAGCTTGGACAGGGGAGAGACCCAGTACTTC many TRBJ2-5 TRBD1 TRBV5-6
CASSLIGGEEDTQYF TGTGCCAGCAGCTTAATTGGCGGAGAGGAAGATACGCAGTATTTT - TRBJ2-3 - TRBV7-9
CAGSQGLGFASYTGELFF TGTGCCGGCAGCCAAGGGCTCGGCTTCGCCTCTTACACCGGGGAGCTGTTTTTT - TRBJ2-2 - TRBV4-2
CAWSKAGGWDTQYF TGTGCCTGGAGTAAAGCGGGGGGCTGGGATACGCAGTATTTT few TRBJ2-3 TRBD2 TRBV30